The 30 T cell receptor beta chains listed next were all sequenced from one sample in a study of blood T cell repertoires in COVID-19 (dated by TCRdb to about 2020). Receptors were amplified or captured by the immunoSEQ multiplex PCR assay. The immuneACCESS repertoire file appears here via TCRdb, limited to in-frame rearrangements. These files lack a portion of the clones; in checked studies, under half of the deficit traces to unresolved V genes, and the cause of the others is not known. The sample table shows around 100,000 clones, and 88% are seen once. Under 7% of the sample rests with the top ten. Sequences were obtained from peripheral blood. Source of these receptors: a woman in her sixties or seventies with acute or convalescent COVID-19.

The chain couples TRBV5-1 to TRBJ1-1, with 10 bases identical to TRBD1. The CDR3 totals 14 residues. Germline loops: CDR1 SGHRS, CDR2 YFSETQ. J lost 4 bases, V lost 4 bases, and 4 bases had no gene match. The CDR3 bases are TGCGCCAGCAGCGTAGGACAGGGGGTCACTGAAGCTTTCTTT. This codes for CASSVGQGVTEAFF.

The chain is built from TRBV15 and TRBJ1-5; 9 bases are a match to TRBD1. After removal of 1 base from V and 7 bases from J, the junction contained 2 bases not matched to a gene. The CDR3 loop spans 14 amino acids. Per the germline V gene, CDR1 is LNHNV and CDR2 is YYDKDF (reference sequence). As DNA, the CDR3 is TGTGCCACCAGCAGAGGGACAGGGGAACAGCCCCAGCATTTT. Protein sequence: CATSRGTGEQPQHF.

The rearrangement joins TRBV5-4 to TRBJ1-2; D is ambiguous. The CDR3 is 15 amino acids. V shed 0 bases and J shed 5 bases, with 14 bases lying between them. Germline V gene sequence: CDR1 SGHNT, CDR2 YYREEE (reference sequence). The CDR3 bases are TGTGCCAGCAGCTTGGGGGGAACTCGGGGTTATGGCTACACCTTC. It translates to CASSLGGTRGYGYTF.

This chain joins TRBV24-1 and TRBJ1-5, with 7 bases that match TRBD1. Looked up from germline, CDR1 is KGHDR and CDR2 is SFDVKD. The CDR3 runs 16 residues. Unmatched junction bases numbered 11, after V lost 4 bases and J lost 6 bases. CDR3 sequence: CATSDGGGQRGQPQHF. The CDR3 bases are TGTGCCACCAGTGACGGGGGGGGACAGCGGGGTCAGCCCCAGCATTTT.

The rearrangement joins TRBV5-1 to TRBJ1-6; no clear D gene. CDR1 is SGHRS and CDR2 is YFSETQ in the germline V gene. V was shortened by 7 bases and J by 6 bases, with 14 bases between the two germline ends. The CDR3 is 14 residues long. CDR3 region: CASHSGALNSPLHF. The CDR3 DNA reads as TGCGCCAGCCACTCGGGTGCCCTTAATTCACCCCTCCACTTT.

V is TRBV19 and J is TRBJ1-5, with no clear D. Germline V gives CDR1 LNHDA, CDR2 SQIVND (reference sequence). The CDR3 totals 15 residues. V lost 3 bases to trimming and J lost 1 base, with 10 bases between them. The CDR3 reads CASSITAASNQPQHF. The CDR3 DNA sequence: TGTGCCAGTAGTATCACCGCGGCAAGCAATCAGCCCCAGCATTTT.

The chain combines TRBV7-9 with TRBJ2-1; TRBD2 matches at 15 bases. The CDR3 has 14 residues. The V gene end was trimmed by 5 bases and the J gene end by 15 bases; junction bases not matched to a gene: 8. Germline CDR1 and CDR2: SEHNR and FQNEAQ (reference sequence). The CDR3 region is CASSDGTSGRTAFF. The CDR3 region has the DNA TGTGCCAGCAGCGACGGGACTAGCGGGAGGACAGCGTTCTTC.

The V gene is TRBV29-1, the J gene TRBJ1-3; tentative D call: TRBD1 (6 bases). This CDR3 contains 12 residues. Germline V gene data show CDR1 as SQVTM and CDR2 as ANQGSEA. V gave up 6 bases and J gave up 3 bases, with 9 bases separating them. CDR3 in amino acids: CSVQGDGNTIYF. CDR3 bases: TGCAGCGTACAGGGAGATGGAAACACCATATATTTT.

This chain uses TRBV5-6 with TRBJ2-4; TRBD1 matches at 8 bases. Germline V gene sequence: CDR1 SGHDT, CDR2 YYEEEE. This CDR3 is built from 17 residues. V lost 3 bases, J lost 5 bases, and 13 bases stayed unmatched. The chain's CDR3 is CASSSTARQGWENIQYF. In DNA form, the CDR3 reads TGTGCCAGCAGCTCCACCGCACGACAGGGGTGGGAAAACATTCAGTACTTC.

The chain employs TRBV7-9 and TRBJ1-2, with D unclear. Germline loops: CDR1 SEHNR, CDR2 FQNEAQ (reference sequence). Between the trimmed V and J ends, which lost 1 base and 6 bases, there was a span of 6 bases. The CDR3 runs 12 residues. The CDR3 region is CASSLGSDGYTF. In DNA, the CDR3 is TGTGCCAGCAGCTTAGGTAGTGATGGCTACACCTTC. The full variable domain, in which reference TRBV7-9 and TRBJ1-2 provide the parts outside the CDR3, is DTGVSQNPRHKITKRGQNVTFRCDPISEHNRLYWYRQTLGQGPEFLTYFQNEAQLEKSRLLSDRFSAERPKGSFSTLEIQRTEQGDSAMYLCASSLGSDGYTFGSGTRLTVV.

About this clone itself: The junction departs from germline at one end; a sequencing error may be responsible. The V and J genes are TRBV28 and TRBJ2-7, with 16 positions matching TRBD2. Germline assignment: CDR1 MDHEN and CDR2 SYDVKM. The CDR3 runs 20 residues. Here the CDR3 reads CASSVWEGLAGGPVSYEQYF. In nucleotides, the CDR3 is TGTGCCAGCAGTGTATGGGAGGGACTAGCGGGAGGGCCGGTCTCCTACGAGCAGTACTTC.

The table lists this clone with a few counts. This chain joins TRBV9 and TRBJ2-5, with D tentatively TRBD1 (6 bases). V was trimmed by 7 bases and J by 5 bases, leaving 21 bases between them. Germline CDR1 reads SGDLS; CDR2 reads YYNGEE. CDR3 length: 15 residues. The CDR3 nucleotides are TGTGCCAGCGCCCCCCTACAGGGTCCCCTGGAGACCCAGTACTTC. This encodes CASAPLQGPLETQYF.

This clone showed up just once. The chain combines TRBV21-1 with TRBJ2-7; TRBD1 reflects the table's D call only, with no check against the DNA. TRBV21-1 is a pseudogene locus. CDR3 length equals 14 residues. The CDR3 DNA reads TGTGCCAGCAGCCTCTTAGACAGCTCCTACGAGCAGTACTTC. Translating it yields CASSLLDSSYEQYF.

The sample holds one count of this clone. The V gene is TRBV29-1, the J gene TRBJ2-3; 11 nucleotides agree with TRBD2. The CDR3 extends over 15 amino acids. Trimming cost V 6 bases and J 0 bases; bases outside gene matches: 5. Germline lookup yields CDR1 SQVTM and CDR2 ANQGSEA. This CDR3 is CSVSTSGASTDTQYF. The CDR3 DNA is TGCAGCGTGTCGACTAGCGGGGCTAGCACAGATACGCAGTATTTT.

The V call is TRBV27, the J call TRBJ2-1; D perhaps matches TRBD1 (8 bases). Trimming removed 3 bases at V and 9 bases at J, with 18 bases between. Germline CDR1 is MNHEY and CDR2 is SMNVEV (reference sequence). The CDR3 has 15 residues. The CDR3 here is CASSFKAGGGGEQFF. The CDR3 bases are TGTGCCAGCAGTTTTAAGGCAGGGGGCGGGGGTGAGCAGTTCTTC.

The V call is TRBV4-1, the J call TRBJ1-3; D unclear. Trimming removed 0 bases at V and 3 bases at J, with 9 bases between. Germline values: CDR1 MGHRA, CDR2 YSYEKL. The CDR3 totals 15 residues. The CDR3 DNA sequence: TGCGCCAGCAGCCAAGATTGGAGGAGTGGAAACACCATATATTTT. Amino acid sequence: CASSQDWRSGNTIYF.

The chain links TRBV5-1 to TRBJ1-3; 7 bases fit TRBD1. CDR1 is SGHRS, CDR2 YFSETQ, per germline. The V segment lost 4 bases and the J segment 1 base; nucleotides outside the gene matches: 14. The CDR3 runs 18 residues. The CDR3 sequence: CASSATGTVQPSGNTIYF. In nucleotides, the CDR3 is TGCGCCAGCAGCGCTACAGGGACAGTACAACCTTCTGGAAACACCATATATTTT.

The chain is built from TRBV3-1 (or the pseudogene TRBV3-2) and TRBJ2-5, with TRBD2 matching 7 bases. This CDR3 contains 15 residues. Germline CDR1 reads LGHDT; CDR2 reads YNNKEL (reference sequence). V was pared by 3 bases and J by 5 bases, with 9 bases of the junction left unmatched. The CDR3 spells CASSQGDYGWETQYF. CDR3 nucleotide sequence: TGTGCCAGCAGCCAGGGGGACTATGGGTGGGAGACCCAGTACTTC.

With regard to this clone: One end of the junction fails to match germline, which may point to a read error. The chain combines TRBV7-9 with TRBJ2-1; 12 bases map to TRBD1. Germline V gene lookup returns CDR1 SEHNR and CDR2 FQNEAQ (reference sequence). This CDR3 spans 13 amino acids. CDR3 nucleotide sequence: TGTGCCAGCAGCCCACCGGGACAGGGGGCGCGGGTCTTC. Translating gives CASSPPGQGARVF.

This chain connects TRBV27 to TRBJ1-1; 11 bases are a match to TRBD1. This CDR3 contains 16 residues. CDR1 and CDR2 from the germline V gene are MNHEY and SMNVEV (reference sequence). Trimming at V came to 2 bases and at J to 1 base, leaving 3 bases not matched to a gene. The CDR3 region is CASSLGQGAGNTEAFF. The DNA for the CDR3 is TGTGCCAGCAGTTTAGGACAGGGGGCCGGGAACACTGAAGCTTTCTTT.

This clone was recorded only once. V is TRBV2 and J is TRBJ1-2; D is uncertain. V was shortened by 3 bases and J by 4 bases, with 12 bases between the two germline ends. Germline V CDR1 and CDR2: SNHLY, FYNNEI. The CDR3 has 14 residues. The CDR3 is CASSDGTEFYGYTF. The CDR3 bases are TGTGCCAGCAGTGACGGTACAGAGTTCTATGGCTACACCTTC.

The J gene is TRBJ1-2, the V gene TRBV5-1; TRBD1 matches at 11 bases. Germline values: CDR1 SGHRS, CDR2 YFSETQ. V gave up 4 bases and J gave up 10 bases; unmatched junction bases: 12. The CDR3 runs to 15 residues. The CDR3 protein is CASSPRPGQGAIYTF. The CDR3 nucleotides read TGCGCCAGCAGCCCCCGACCCGGACAGGGGGCGATCTACACCTTC.

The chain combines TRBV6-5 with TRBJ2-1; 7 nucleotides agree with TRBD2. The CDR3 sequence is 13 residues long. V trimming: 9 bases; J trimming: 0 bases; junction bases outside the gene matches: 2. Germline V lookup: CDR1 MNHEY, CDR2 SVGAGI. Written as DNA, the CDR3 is TGTGCCAGTAGGACTAGCTCCTACAATGAGCAGTTCTTC. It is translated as CASRTSSYNEQFF.

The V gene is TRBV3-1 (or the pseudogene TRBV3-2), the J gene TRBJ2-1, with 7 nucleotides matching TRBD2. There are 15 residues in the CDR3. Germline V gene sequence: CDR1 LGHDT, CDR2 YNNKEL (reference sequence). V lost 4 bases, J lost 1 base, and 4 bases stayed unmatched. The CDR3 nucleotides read TGTGCCAGCAGCCCGTCTAGCGGATCCTACAATGAGCAGTTCTTC. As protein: CASSPSSGSYNEQFF.

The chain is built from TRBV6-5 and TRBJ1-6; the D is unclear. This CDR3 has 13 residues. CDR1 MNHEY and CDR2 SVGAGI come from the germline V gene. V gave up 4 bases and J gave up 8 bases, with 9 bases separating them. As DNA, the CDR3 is TGTGCCAGCAGTTCGACCGAGGATTCACCCCTCCACTTT. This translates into CASSSTEDSPLHF.

The CDR3 loop reads CAISESAGGGETQYF. CDR3 sequence (DNA): TGTGCCATCAGTGAGTCTGCGGGAGGGGGAGAGACCCAGTACTTC. The chain combines TRBV10-3 with TRBJ2-5; TRBD2 matches 9 bases. Germline values: CDR1 ENHRY, CDR2 SYGVKD. The length of the CDR3 is 15 residues. Losses at the gene ends were 0 bases for V and 4 bases for J; bases not matched to a gene: 3.

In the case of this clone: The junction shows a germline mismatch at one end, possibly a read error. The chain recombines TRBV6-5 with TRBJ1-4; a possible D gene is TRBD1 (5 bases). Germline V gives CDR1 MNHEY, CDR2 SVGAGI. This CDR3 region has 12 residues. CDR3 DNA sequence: TGTGCCAGCGGGGATGGTGAAAGACAGTCCCGTTTT. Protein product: CASGDGERQSRF.

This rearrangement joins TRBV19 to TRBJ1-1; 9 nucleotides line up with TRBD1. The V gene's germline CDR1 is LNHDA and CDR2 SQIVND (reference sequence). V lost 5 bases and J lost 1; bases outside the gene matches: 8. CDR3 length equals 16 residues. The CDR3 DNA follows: TGTGCCAGTAGTGTCCGGGACAGGGCCCCGAACACTGAAGCTTTCTTT. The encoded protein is CASSVRDRAPNTEAFF.

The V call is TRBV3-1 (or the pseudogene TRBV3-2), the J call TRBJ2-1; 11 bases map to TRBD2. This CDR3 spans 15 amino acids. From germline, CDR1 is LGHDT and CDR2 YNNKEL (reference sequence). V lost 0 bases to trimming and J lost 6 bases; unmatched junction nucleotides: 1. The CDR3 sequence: CASSQELAGGNEQFF. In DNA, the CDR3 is TGTGCCAGCAGCCAAGAGCTAGCGGGAGGCAATGAGCAGTTCTTC.

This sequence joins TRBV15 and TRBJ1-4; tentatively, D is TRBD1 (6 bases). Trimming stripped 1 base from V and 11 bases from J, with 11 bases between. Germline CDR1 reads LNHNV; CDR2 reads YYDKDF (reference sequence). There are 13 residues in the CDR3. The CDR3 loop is CATSRVGAGKLFF. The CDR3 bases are TGTGCCACCAGCAGAGTGGGGGCAGGGAAACTGTTTTTT.